Below are 25 T cell receptor beta chains sequenced from a single sample in a study of graft-versus-host responses after intestinal transplantation (TCRdb year 2021). Libraries were prepared through the immunoSEQ multiplex PCR assay. TCRdb holds this immuneACCESS table with in-frame rearrangements only. Some clones are missing; in checked studies, unresolved V genes explain under half, and the rest has no known cause. In all, the sample holds approximately 28,000 clones, and 87% of those were seen once. The ten top clones hold approximately 10% of the sample. Sample: PBMCs, taken around 480 days after intestinal transplantation. These receptors were obtained from a human patient who received an intestinal transplant, so some T cells may come from the graft donor.

The rearrangement joins TRBV2 to TRBJ2-3; TRBD1 matches at 8 bases. CDR1 SNHLY and CDR2 FYNNEI come from the germline V gene. This CDR3 is built from 15 residues. V was clipped by 3 bases and J by 1 base; unmatched bases: 3. This CDR3 is CASSDGQGGTDTQYF. The DNA for the CDR3 is TGTGCCAGCAGTGACGGACAGGGTGGCACAGATACGCAGTATTTT.

This clone has just a few counts. The V gene is TRBV2, the J gene TRBJ1-6; D possibly corresponds to TRBD1 (6 bases). CDR1 and CDR2 from the germline V gene are SNHLY and FYNNEI. The CDR3 contains 15 residues. Trimming cost V 5 bases and J 0 bases, with 8 bases left between them. The CDR3 bases are TGTGCCAGCAGTACGGACAGCTCCTATAATTCACCCCTCCACTTT. The encoded protein is CASSTDSSYNSPLHF.

The chain recombines TRBV20-1 with TRBJ1-2; tentative D call: TRBD1 (5 bases). The germline V gene has CDR1 DFQATT and CDR2 SNEGSKA (reference sequence). CDR3 length: 10 amino acids. CDR3 nucleotide sequence: TGCTCCCCCCAAGGGGTCGGCTACACCTTC. It translates to CSPQGVGYTF.

To note about this clone: Germline is not matched at one junction end, which may reflect a read error. The chain couples TRBV10-1 to TRBJ2-1; 10 nucleotides line up with TRBD2. This CDR3 is built from 15 residues. Germline CDR1 WNHNN, CDR2 SYGVQD (reference sequence). The CDR3 bases are TGCGCCAGCAGCTTCATGTATAGCGGGAGGAATGAGCAGCTCTTC. Its protein is CASSFMYSGRNEQLF.

This chain connects TRBV5-8 to TRBJ1-4, with a weak D call TRBD1 (5 bases). The length of the CDR3 is 15 residues. V dropped 1 base and J dropped 5 bases, with 12 bases sitting between them. Germline V gene sequence: CDR1 SGHTS, CDR2 YDEGEE. The CDR3 here is CASSLYTGLNEKLFF. CDR3 coding DNA: TGTGCCAGCAGCTTGTATACAGGCTTGAATGAAAAACTGTTTTTT.

This clone appeared a single time. This chain joins TRBV11-2 and TRBJ2-7; no definite D call. Germline CDR1 is SGHAT and CDR2 is FQNNGV. The CDR3 spans 12 residues. V was trimmed by 2 bases and J by 6 bases, leaving 8 bases between them. This CDR3 is CASSLMVGEQYF. As DNA, the CDR3 is TGTGCCAGCAGCTTAATGGTCGGCGAGCAGTACTTC.

The CDR3 sequence: CASSLMRGATEAFF. CDR3 in DNA: TGTGCCAGCAGCTTAATGAGGGGGGCCACTGAAGCTTTCTTT. This chain connects TRBV7-9 to TRBJ1-1, with a weak D call TRBD1 (6 bases). The CDR3 sequence is 14 residues long. V gave up 2 bases and J gave up 4 bases, with 11 bases separating them. CDR1 and CDR2 from the germline V gene are SEHNR and FQNEAQ (reference sequence).

J is TRBJ1-2 and V is TRBV19, with TRBD1 matching over 7 bases. From germline, CDR1 is LNHDA and CDR2 SQIVND (reference sequence). This CDR3 is built from 13 residues. Trimming cost V 5 bases and J 5 bases; bases outside gene matches: 5. As DNA, the CDR3 is TGTGCCAGTAGTGACAGGGCAGGATATGGCTACACCTTC. Its protein is CASSDRAGYGYTF.

This clone was seen just once. The rearrangement uses TRBV11-2 and TRBJ2-2, with 7 bases that match TRBD1. CDR3 length: 15 residues. V shed 4 bases, J shed 0 bases, and the junction held 2 bases outside the gene matches. Germline CDR1 and CDR2: SGHAT and FQNNGV. The CDR3: CASSYRGANTGELFF. CDR3 in DNA: TGTGCCAGCAGCTACAGGGGCGCGAACACCGGGGAGCTGTTTTTT. The full variable domain, completed using reference TRBV11-2 and TRBJ2-2, is EAGVAQSPRYKIIEKRQSVAFWCNPISGHATLYWYQQILGQGPKLLIQFQNNGVVDDSQLPKDRFSAERLKGVDSTLKIQPAKLEDSAVYLCASSYRGANTGELFFGEGSRLTVL.

The rearrangement links TRBV28 to TRBJ2-7; 8 bases line up with TRBD1. V dropped 6 bases and J dropped 4; count of bases not matched to a gene: 8. The CDR3 is made up of 14 amino acids. Germline assignment: CDR1 MDHEN and CDR2 SYDVKM. CDR3 residues: CASSRGLPTYEQYF. For the CDR3, the DNA is TGTGCCAGCAGCAGGGGGCTTCCCACGTACGAGCAGTACTTC.

V usage is TRBV28 and J usage is TRBJ2-7, with D possibly matching TRBD1 (5 bases). The V end lost 5 bases, the J end lost 5 bases, and 16 bases lay between the germline ends. The CDR3 is 14 residues long. CDR1 and CDR2 (germline): MDHEN, SYDVKM. The CDR3 DNA follows: TGTGCCAGCAGTCGACAGATAGTTGGAAACGAGCAGTACTTC. It specifies CASSRQIVGNEQYF.

The chain couples TRBV6-5 to TRBJ2-7; 9 nucleotides line up with TRBD1. Trimming at V came to 4 bases and at J to 4 bases, leaving 5 bases not matched to a gene. Germline V gene data show CDR1 as MNHEY and CDR2 as SVGAGI. The CDR3 contains 14 residues. CDR3 coding DNA: TGTGCCAGCAGTTTGAGACAGGGGGGGTACGAGCAGTACTTC. This gives the protein CASSLRQGGYEQYF.

The CDR3 loop is CASSFATTPYEQYF. The CDR3 bases are TGTGCCAGCAGTTTTGCTACGACCCCCTACGAGCAGTACTTC. This chain links TRBV27 with TRBJ2-7; D not resolved. CDR3 size: 14 residues. Looked up from germline, CDR1 is MNHEY and CDR2 is SMNVEV (reference sequence). Trimming took 3 bases from V and 2 from J, leaving 11 bases between them.

V and J are TRBV23-1 and TRBJ2-7; 7 nucleotides match TRBD1. TRBV23-1 has ORF status, its function being uncertain. Losses at the gene ends were 6 bases for V and 0 bases for J; bases not matched to a gene: 11. The CDR3 has 16 residues. CDR3 region: CASSQSRDSFSYEQYF. DNA for the CDR3: TGCGCCAGCAGCCAGAGCCGGGACAGCTTCTCCTACGAGCAGTACTTC.

The rearrangement links TRBV14 to TRBJ2-3, with TRBD1 as a possible D gene (5 bases). CDR3 length: 14 residues. CDR1 is SGHDN and CDR2 is FVKESK in the germline V gene. V lost 4 bases and J 3 bases, leaving 11 bases between the germline ends. CDR3 in amino acids: CASSPVRGTDTQYF. In nucleotides, the CDR3 is TGTGCCAGCAGCCCCGTAAGGGGAACAGATACGCAGTATTTT.

The chain couples TRBV2 to TRBJ2-7; 7 bases are a match to TRBD1. V shed 5 bases, J shed 1 base, and the junction held 11 bases outside the gene matches. This CDR3 is built from 16 residues. CDR1 SNHLY and CDR2 FYNNEI come from the germline V gene. The chain's CDR3 is CASSTGTGTASYEQYF. The DNA for the CDR3 is TGTGCCAGCAGTACGGGAACCGGGACAGCTTCCTACGAGCAGTACTTC.

The chain links TRBV4-3 to TRBJ2-1; D perhaps matches TRBD2 (5 bases). The CDR3 is 18 amino acids. Germline lookup yields CDR1 LGHNA and CDR2 YSLEER. With 1 base removed from V and 4 bases from J, the gap between germline ends came to 20 bases. The CDR3 sequence is CASSQVFIGSSNYNEQFF. The CDR3 region has the DNA TGCGCCAGCAGCCAAGTCTTCATTGGGAGTTCCAATTACAATGAGCAGTTCTTC.

The CDR3 sequence: CASSQDLTANTEAFF. Written as DNA, the CDR3 is TGTGCCAGCAGCCAAGATCTCACAGCGAACACTGAAGCTTTCTTT. This rearrangement joins TRBV14 to TRBJ1-1; D ambiguous. CDR3 length: 15 residues. V lost 0 bases and J lost 1, with 9 bases in between. CDR1 and CDR2 (germline): SGHDN, FVKESK.

The chain joins TRBV27 to TRBJ2-2, with D possibly matching TRBD2 (6 bases). Germline V gene data show CDR1 as MNHEY and CDR2 as SMNVEV (reference sequence). This CDR3 is built from 17 residues. The germline V and J ends were trimmed by 5 bases and 5 bases, with 21 bases remaining between them. CDR3 nucleotide sequence: TGTGCCAGCAGTCCCCTCGGGAGTAGGGGAGATACCGGGGAGCTGTTTTTT. Amino acid sequence: CASSPLGSRGDTGELFF.

V usage is TRBV2 and J usage is TRBJ2-7; a possible D gene is TRBD2 (5 bases). Germline V gives CDR1 SNHLY, CDR2 FYNNEI. V lost 5 bases, J lost 2 bases, and 19 bases lay in between. The CDR3 length is 16 residues. CDR3 protein: CASSRAPAEPPYEQYF. The CDR3 coding sequence is TGTGCCAGCAGTCGAGCGCCAGCGGAACCCCCCTACGAGCAGTACTTC.

Here the CDR3 DNA reads TGTGCCAGTAATCAGGGAGGCATGAACACTGAAGCTTTCTTT. It is translated as CASNQGGMNTEAFF. This chain connects TRBV19 to TRBJ1-1; possibly TRBD1 for D (5 bases). Trimming took off 7 bases at V and 0 bases at J, with 12 bases between the two ends. The V gene's germline CDR1 is LNHDA and CDR2 SQIVND (reference sequence). The CDR3 contains 14 residues.

This clone was detected a few times. The chain joins TRBV7-2 to TRBJ2-3, with unresolved D. Germline CDR1 and CDR2: SGHTA and FQGNSA. The CDR3 has 13 residues. Between the trimmed V and J ends, which lost 1 base and 0 bases, there was a span of 2 bases. The DNA for the CDR3 is TGTGCCAGCAGCTTAGACAGCACAGATACGCAGTATTTT. This translates into CASSLDSTDTQYF.

The chain carries TRBV6-5 and TRBJ2-1, with D tentatively TRBD2 (5 bases). The CDR3 spans 15 residues. Germline V gives CDR1 MNHEY, CDR2 SVGAGI. The germline V and J ends were trimmed by 0 bases and 5 bases, with 11 bases remaining between them. CDR3 in amino acids: CASSYSSGYDNEQFF. The CDR3 coding sequence is TGTGCCAGCAGTTACTCATCGGGGTATGACAATGAGCAGTTCTTC.

J is TRBJ2-1 and V is TRBV27; weak D call: TRBD1 (5 bases). V was clipped by 2 bases and J by 8 bases, with 16 bases between them. This CDR3 spans 15 amino acids. Germline V gene lookup returns CDR1 MNHEY and CDR2 SMNVEV (reference sequence). The CDR3 region is CASSLRWTLSHEQFF. For the CDR3, the DNA is TGTGCCAGCAGTTTACGATGGACACTCTCCCATGAGCAGTTCTTC.

This chain connects TRBV6-5 to TRBJ2-1; D may be TRBD2 (6 bases). Germline assignment: CDR1 MNHEY and CDR2 SVGAGI. The V end lost 0 bases, the J end lost 0 bases, and 9 bases lay between the germline ends. The CDR3 consists of 16 residues. Here the CDR3 DNA reads TGTGCCAGCAGTTACTCTTACGGGGGCTCCTACAATGAGCAGTTCTTC. Amino acid sequence: CASSYSYGGSYNEQFF.